The present T cell receptor beta chain was sequenced within a study of T cell repertoires in cytomegalovirus infection. Study background: Indications came from public TCR beta signatures; they pointed to CMV infection and to a matching HLA type. Notes on the study in general: Ex vivo responses were dominated by HLA-C-restricted CMV-specific TCR beta clonotypes.

Trimming took 5 bases from V and 11 from J, leaving 15 bases between them. This CDR3 is built from 11 residues. CDR1 and CDR2 (germline): DFQATT, SNEGSKA (reference sequence). TCRdb reanalysed the reads using MiXCR and keeps one entry per CDR3 protein. The sample comprises approximately 910,000 distinct CDR3 sequences, around 30% of which are singletons, and around 15% rests with the top ten. The sample holds a few counts of this clonotype. The antigen remains undetermined. The sequencing here drew on cultured CD8+ T cells from PBMCs, taken from culture after CMV antigen stimulation. This sequence was found in a human donor in good health (CMV status not recorded). Some clones in this sample may be carry-over from other donors' samples. The chain recombines TRBV20-1 with TRBJ1-1; D is unclear. For the CDR3, the DNA is TGCAGTGCTCAGAGCGGGGTCCCGGCTTTCTTT. Its translation: CSAQSGVPAFF.